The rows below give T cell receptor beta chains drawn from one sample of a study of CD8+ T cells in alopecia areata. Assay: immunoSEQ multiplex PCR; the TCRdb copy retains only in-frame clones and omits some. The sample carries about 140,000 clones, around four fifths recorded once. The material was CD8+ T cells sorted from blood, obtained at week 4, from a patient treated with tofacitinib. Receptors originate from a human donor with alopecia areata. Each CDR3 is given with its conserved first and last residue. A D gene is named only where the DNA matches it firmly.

CASSPPGSSYNEQFF	TRBV7-9	TRBJ2-1	.
CASSPAASSYEQYF	TRBV4-3	TRBJ2-7	.
CASSHPGTSGLEVFF	TRBV11-2	TRBJ2-1	TRBD2
CASTKNQDSHTGELFF	TRBV5-5	TRBJ2-2	.
CASSLVETQYF	TRBV7-8	TRBJ2-5	.
CASSFQGTGELFF	TRBV5-4	TRBJ2-2	.
CASSPGGLAPDTDTQYF	TRBV9	TRBJ2-3	TRBD2
CASSRTGGTFYEQYF	TRBV7-2	TRBJ2-7	TRBD2
CASSLASGGVNEQFF	TRBV7-2	TRBJ2-1	TRBD2
CATSRGQAPAGETQYF	TRBV15	TRBJ2-5	.
CASRQGQLSVYEQYF	TRBV4-3	TRBJ2-7	TRBD1
CAISRRLPEATDTGELFF	TRBV10-3	TRBJ2-2	.
CASRRSMNTEAFF	TRBV19	TRBJ1-1	.
CSVVIAGKYEQYF	TRBV29-1	TRBJ2-7	TRBD2
CASSYSRDLLYEQYF	TRBV6-5	TRBJ2-7	.
CASSYGTSGPGDTQYF	TRBV2	TRBJ2-3	TRBD2
CASSVATLAGGETQYF	TRBV9	TRBJ2-5	TRBD2
CATRGTSGNNEQFF	TRBV15	TRBJ2-1	TRBD2
CASSQEGQGASYEQYF	TRBV4-2	TRBJ2-7	TRBD1
CASSSTGTGDFYEQYF	TRBV6-5	TRBJ2-7	TRBD1
CAWSVFGGYEQYF	TRBV30	TRBJ2-7	.
CASSFAGGWAYEQYF	TRBV7-2	TRBJ2-7	.
CASSLLGSDTQYF	TRBV27	TRBJ2-3	.
CASSYGNTEAFF	TRBV7-2	TRBJ1-1	.
CASSQAGTGKVNEQFF	TRBV4-1	TRBJ2-1	TRBD1
CASSLMGGYEQYF	TRBV27	TRBJ2-7	.
CASSLWDGIPLHF	TRBV19	TRBJ1-6	.
CASGRAGELFF	TRBV7-9	TRBJ2-2	.
CASSLSAGTNYGYTF	TRBV27	TRBJ1-2	.
CASSLGAGNTPDRLQYF	TRBV7-9	TRBJ2-7	.
CATGPRDRISKETQYF	TRBV15	TRBJ2-5	TRBD1
CASSLIRGREPLSGANVLTF	TRBV7-8	TRBJ2-6	.
CASSRTSFSTDTQYF	TRBV7-9	TRBJ2-3	.
CASSQEGRAEETQYF	TRBV4-1	TRBJ2-5	.
CASSLWQDPNTEAFF	TRBV5-5	TRBJ1-1	.
CASSPPGTPSYEQYF	TRBV7-9	TRBJ2-7	.
CASSPSGAGNTGELFF	TRBV7-9	TRBJ2-2	.
CASSAVYNEQFF	TRBV2	TRBJ2-1	.
CASSLGTGNYEQYF	TRBV5-5	TRBJ2-7	.
CASSLAFSIPSNEQFF	TRBV7-9	TRBJ2-1	.
CASGRGHSYNSPLHF	TRBV25-1	TRBJ1-6	.
CASSVSGQGGLTSEQYF	TRBV27	TRBJ2-7	.
CASSSGLVNEQYF	TRBV9	TRBJ2-7	TRBD2
CASSPGTGNDEQYF	TRBV7-2	TRBJ2-7	TRBD1
CASTRAGGYTDTQYF	TRBV2	TRBJ2-3	TRBD2
CASSQEGDGTAYGYTF	TRBV4-1	TRBJ1-2	.
CASRDSLKNIQYF	TRBV19	TRBJ2-4	TRBD1
CASSLDWAPLHEAFF	TRBV11-2	TRBJ1-1	.